The 20 T cell receptor beta chains presented below share a single source sample, sequenced in a study of T cell responses to AZD1222 COVID-19 vaccine. TCRdb's copy holds only in-frame clones and misses some; the assay was immunoSEQ multiplex PCR. Among more than 250,000 clones listed, 93% were seen once. The material sequenced was peripheral blood, taken on day 0 of AZD1222 vaccination. The receptors were sampled from an adult in good health.

The CDR3 is CAIRSDSGNTIYF. The CDR3 DNA reads as TGTGCCATCAGGTCGGACAGTGGAAACACCATATATTTT. The rearrangement links TRBV10-3 to TRBJ1-3; tentative D call: TRBD1 (6 bases). This CDR3 region has 13 residues. Trimming took off 6 bases at V and 3 bases at J, with 9 bases between the two ends. Germline CDR1 ENHRY, CDR2 SYGVKD.

The chain recombines TRBV4-1 with TRBJ2-2, with 10 positions matching TRBD1. The CDR3 contains 15 residues. Germline CDR1 and CDR2: MGHRA and YSYEKL. V was pared by 3 bases and J by 7 bases, with 5 bases of the junction left unmatched. The CDR3 region is CASSQGQGRNGELFF. The CDR3 nucleotides are TGCGCCAGCAGCCAGGGACAGGGGAGGAACGGGGAGCTGTTTTTT.

The CDR3 coding sequence is TGTGCCAGCAGTCCGGCCCTGAGGACAGGGACTAATTCACCCCTCCACTTT. Its translation is CASSPALRTGTNSPLHF. This sequence joins TRBV27 and TRBJ1-6; 8 bases agree with TRBD1. From germline, CDR1 is MNHEY and CDR2 SMNVEV (reference sequence). The CDR3 extends over 17 amino acids. Unmatched junction bases numbered 12, after V lost 5 bases and J lost 6 bases.

This chain links TRBV4-2 with TRBJ1-5; unclear D gene. Between the trimmed V and J ends, which lost 0 bases and 7 bases, there was a span of 10 bases. There are 14 residues in the CDR3. The germline gives CDR1 LGHNA, CDR2 YNFKEQ. The CDR3 nucleotides are TGTGCCAGCAGCCAAGAGGACTACTTGCAGCCCCAGCATTTT. Amino acids: CASSQEDYLQPQHF.

The V and J genes are TRBV18 and TRBJ2-1; D is uncertain. Per the germline V gene, CDR1 is KGHSH and CDR2 is LQKENI. The V end lost 2 bases, the J end lost 2 bases, and 10 bases lay between the germline ends. There are 15 residues in the CDR3. CDR3 nucleotides: TGTGCCAGCTCACCAATGGTAGGGCCCTACAATGAGCAGTTCTTC. The encoded protein is CASSPMVGPYNEQFF.

J is TRBJ2-3 and V is TRBV7-2, with 7 bases aligning to TRBD2. The CDR3 totals 14 residues. Unmatched junction bases numbered 3, after V lost 2 bases and J lost 4 bases. Germline values: CDR1 SGHTA, CDR2 FQGNSA. CDR3 amino acids: CASSLIAGPDTQYF. DNA for the CDR3: TGTGCCAGCAGCTTAATAGCGGGTCCAGATACGCAGTATTTT. The entire variable domain, with the rest obtained from reference TRBV7-2 and TRBJ2-3, is as follows: GAGVSQSPSNKVTEKGKDVELRCDPISGHTALYWYRQSLGQGLEFLIYFQGNSAPDKSGLPSDRFSAERTGGSVSTLTIQRTQQEDSAVYLCASSLIAGPDTQYFGPGTRLTVL.

The chain uses TRBV28 and TRBJ1-6, with 9 nucleotides matching TRBD1. This CDR3 is built from 15 residues. CDR1 is MDHEN and CDR2 is SYDVKM in the germline V gene. With V trimmed by 7 bases and J by 11 bases, 12 bases remained unmatched. The CDR3 DNA sequence: TGTGCCAGCACCAAATGGGGACAGGGTCGGACACCCCTCCACTTT. It codes for CASTKWGQGRTPLHF.

This chain uses TRBV5-6 with TRBJ1-5; 11 positions match TRBD1. This CDR3 is built from 14 residues. Germline assignment: CDR1 SGHDT and CDR2 YYEEEE. J lost 6 bases, V lost 4 bases, and 3 bases had no gene match. In DNA, the CDR3 is TGTGCCAGCAGCGCGGGACAGGGGGGTCAGCCCCAGCATTTT. Translated: CASSAGQGGQPQHF.

This clone occurred once. V gene TRBV6-1 combines with J gene TRBJ2-7; the D is unclear. Germline CDR1 and CDR2: MNHNS and SASEGT. This CDR3 comprises 12 residues. V gave up 2 bases and J gave up 2 bases, with 4 bases separating them. CDR3 loop: CASSEPAYEQYF. The CDR3 DNA reads as TGTGCCAGCAGTGAACCGGCCTACGAGCAGTACTTC.

J is TRBJ2-7 and V is TRBV11-2; TRBD2 aligns across 10 bases. Germline trimming cut 0 bases from V and 5 bases from J; bases unmatched to any gene: 7. The CDR3 sequence is 16 residues long. CDR1 is SGHAT and CDR2 is FQNNGV in the germline V gene. In nucleotides, the CDR3 is TGTGCCAGCAGCTTAGAACTAGCGGGACCCGCCGACGAGCAGTACTTC. Its protein is CASSLELAGPADEQYF.

The table lists this clone with a few counts. The gene calls are TRBV28 and TRBJ1-4, with D possibly being TRBD1 (6 bases). The CDR3 sequence is 16 residues long. V was trimmed by 1 base and J by 10 bases, leaving 19 bases between them. Germline V gene data show CDR1 as MDHEN and CDR2 as SYDVKM. DNA of the CDR3: TGTGCCAGCAGTTTATTACTGTCGGACCAAGGGGGAAAACTGTTTTTT. It translates to CASSLLLSDQGGKLFF.

This clone was seen once. The chain uses TRBV28 and TRBJ2-3; D is uncertain. Germline-derived CDR1 and CDR2 are MDHEN and SYDVKM. CDR3 length: 14 residues. V lost 7 bases, J lost 0 bases, and 11 bases lay in between. The CDR3, as DNA: TGTGCCAGCATCCCAGACCGTAGCACAGATACGCAGTATTTT. It specifies CASIPDRSTDTQYF.

J is TRBJ1-6 and V is TRBV7-9, with a weak D call TRBD1 (5 bases). The V gene's germline CDR1 is SEHNR and CDR2 FQNEAQ (reference sequence). CDR3 length: 12 residues. V lost 1 base and J lost 15, with 10 bases in between. CDR3 in amino acids: CASSLVPGGLHF. The CDR3 nucleotides are TGTGCCAGCAGCTTAGTACCGGGGGGCCTCCACTTT.

CDR3 nucleotides: TGTGCCAGCAGTTTAGCGCGGAACACTGAAGCTTTCTTT. Its protein product is CASSLARNTEAFF. This chain links TRBV12-3 or TRBV12-4 with TRBJ1-1; D is ambiguous. V shed 0 bases and J shed 1 base, with 3 bases lying between them. The CDR3 is 13 amino acids.

This chain links TRBV7-3 with TRBJ2-1, with 8 bases matching TRBD1. The germline V gene encodes CDR1 SGHTA and CDR2 FQGTGA. V was clipped by 5 bases and J by 4 bases; unmatched bases: 7. The CDR3 spans 15 residues. The CDR3 loop reads CASSPNTGGYNEQFF. CDR3 nucleotide sequence: TGTGCCAGCAGCCCGAATACAGGGGGGTACAATGAGCAGTTCTTC. The variable domain in full, completed from reference TRBV7-3 and TRBJ2-1, reads GAGVSQTPSNKVTEKGKYVELRCDPISGHTALYWYRQSLGQGPEFLIYFQGTGAADDSGLPNDRFFAVRPEGSVSTLKIQRTERGDSAVYLCASSPNTGGYNEQFFGPGTRLTVL.

The chain is built from TRBV18 and TRBJ1-1; a weak D match, TRBD1 (5 bases). The CDR3 length is 14 residues. V was shortened by 5 bases and J by 0 bases, with 10 bases between the two germline ends. Germline CDR1 and CDR2: KGHSH and LQKENI. The CDR3 DNA is TGTGCCAGCTCATCGACAGCTTTGAACACTGAAGCTTTCTTT. Amino acids: CASSSTALNTEAFF.

The V and J genes are TRBV27 and TRBJ1-2, with 10 bases lining up with TRBD1. This CDR3 region has 15 residues. From germline, CDR1 is MNHEY and CDR2 SMNVEV (reference sequence). The junction had 13 bases not matched to a gene; V was cut back by 7 bases and J by 8 bases. DNA of the CDR3: TGTGCCAGCATGAGGACAGGGGGAGTGTCGGAGGGCTACACCTTC. It yields the protein CASMRTGGVSEGYTF.

The chain has TRBV9 and TRBJ1-2, with a tentative D call TRBD1 (6 bases). The CDR3 runs 15 residues. V dropped 0 bases and J dropped 4 bases, with 13 bases sitting between them. Germline values: CDR1 SGDLS, CDR2 YYNGEE. The CDR3 region has the DNA TGTGCCAGCAGCGTAGACACAGGGCTTTTCTATGGCTACACCTTC. This encodes CASSVDTGLFYGYTF.

This sequence joins TRBV9 and TRBJ1-4; the D gene is possibly TRBD1 (6 bases). Germline assignment: CDR1 SGDLS and CDR2 YYNGEE. The CDR3 loop spans 16 amino acids. The V end lost 3 bases, the J end lost 12 bases, and 24 bases lay between the germline ends. The CDR3 DNA follows: TGTGCCAGCAGCGGCGAATTGACCGGGGGCAACAGGGAACTGTTTTTT. This sequence encodes CASSGELTGGNRELFF.

The chain has TRBV6-1 and TRBJ1-2; perhaps TRBD1 as D (5 bases). The V gene lost 3 bases and the J gene lost 7 bases, with 15 bases spanning the gap. CDR1 and CDR2 from the germline V gene are MNHNS and SASEGT. The CDR3 contains 14 residues. The CDR3 nucleotides read TGTGCCAGCAGTGAGAGGTCGGACAAAGCTGGCTACACCTTC. This translates into CASSERSDKAGYTF.